This record looks at one T cell receptor beta chain sequence and its context. The data derive from a study of T cells expressing NK-cell markers. From its re-call of the 5' RACE reads, TCRdb lists each CDR3 protein once, without DNA. Its clone listing holds hundreds of thousands of distinct CDR3 sequences. The CDR3 is 11 residues long. Germline V gene sequence: CDR1 SQVTM, CDR2 ANQGSEA. The source of this sequence is a man aged 18 to 35 in good health. The sequenced sample consisted of blood T cells: a sorted CD56 or NKG2C T cell subset, CD4+ or CD8+ T cells, or bulk PBMC T cells (not recorded which). This chain connects TRBV29-1 to TRBJ2-1; the TCRdb call, TRBD2, lacks DNA for checking. The CDR3 sequence is CSVSGNNEQFF.